This TCR beta chain was captured by sequencing in a study of CD8 T cells in ankylosing spondylitis. From the 5' RACE reads, TCRdb called clonotypes with MiXCR, one entry per CDR3 protein. The sample shows some 25,000 distinct CDR3 sequences, roughly 2.4% of them seen only once. Study-level results: Characteristic, it appeared, of ankylosing spondylitis blood was a TCR beta motif of about eight highly homologous variants.

Trimming took 0 bases from V and 3 from J, leaving 13 bases between them. The CDR3 consists of 15 residues. The germline CDR1 and CDR2 sequences are SGDLS and YYNGEE. This clonotype was found many times. Antigen unknown. The V call is TRBV9, the J call TRBJ2-7; D possibly uses TRBD1 or TRBD2 (7 bases each). The source is a female donor with ankylosing spondylitis or in good health (not recorded which). The material sequenced was blood, either unsorted or a sorted T cell fraction (not recorded which). The CDR3: CASSVGGGGYYEQYF. As DNA, the CDR3 is TGTGCCAGCAGCGTAGGGGGAGGGGGCTACTACGAGCAGTACTTC.